A single sample gave rise to the 21 T cell receptor beta chains below, sequenced in a study of blood T cell repertoires in COVID-19. Some clones are missing from TCRdb's copy, which holds only in-frame ones; the method was immunoSEQ multiplex PCR. The sample contains approximately 110,000 clones, 84% of which appear only once. Material for sequencing was peripheral blood. The origin of the receptors is a woman older than 75 with active or convalescent COVID-19.

The V gene is TRBV19, the J gene TRBJ1-2; 9 nucleotides match TRBD1. The CDR3 covers 16 residues. V lost 6 bases to trimming and J lost 4 bases; unmatched junction nucleotides: 12. Per the germline V gene, CDR1 is LNHDA and CDR2 is SQIVND (reference sequence). CDR3 nucleotides: TGTGCCAGTAGCTATGGGACAGGGAATCGGGGCTATGGCTACACCTTC. It yields the protein CASSYGTGNRGYGYTF.

The chain carries TRBV18 and TRBJ2-7; 11 nucleotides agree with TRBD2. The CDR3 sequence is 15 residues long. Germline CDR1 is KGHSH and CDR2 is LQKENI. V dropped 3 bases and J dropped 7; count of bases not matched to a gene: 8. CDR3 protein: CASSPQLAGVTEQYF. As DNA, the CDR3 is TGTGCCAGCTCACCCCAACTAGCGGGAGTAACGGAGCAGTACTTC.

The genes are TRBV9 and TRBJ1-2; D gene ambiguous. V was clipped by 3 bases and J by 4 bases, with 7 bases between them. The CDR3 spans 12 residues. The germline V gene has CDR1 SGDLS and CDR2 YYNGEE. The CDR3 loop reads CASSASSYGYTF. The CDR3 DNA is TGTGCCAGCAGCGCTTCCAGCTATGGCTACACCTTC.

V is TRBV7-9 and J is TRBJ1-6; 9 bases align to TRBD1. CDR1 is SEHNR and CDR2 is FQNEAQ in the germline V gene (reference sequence). The CDR3 extends over 15 amino acids. V lost 3 bases, J lost 10 bases, and 7 bases stayed unmatched. CDR3 DNA: TGTGCCAGCAGCTTTAGCACAGGGGGCCAATCACCCCTCCACTTT. Its translation: CASSFSTGGQSPLHF.

The rearrangement joins TRBV18 to TRBJ2-6; 15 bases are a match to TRBD2. CDR1 is KGHSH and CDR2 is LQKENI in the germline V gene. CDR3 length: 17 amino acids. Trimming removed 6 bases from V and 3 bases from J; junction bases left unmatched: 3. The CDR3 spells CASSPGLAGGGANVLTF. As DNA, the CDR3 is TGTGCCAGCTCGCCGGGACTAGCGGGAGGTGGGGCCAACGTCCTGACTTTC.

V usage is TRBV9 and J usage is TRBJ2-1; D is perhaps TRBD2 (6 bases). Germline CDR1 is SGDLS and CDR2 is YYNGEE. V was shortened by 0 bases and J by 4 bases, with 11 bases between the two germline ends. The CDR3 has 15 amino acids. The CDR3 sequence: CASSVGRGTYNEQFF. DNA of the CDR3: TGTGCCAGCAGCGTAGGGCGCGGGACTTACAATGAGCAGTTCTTC.

This clone has a handful of counts. This chain joins TRBV18 and TRBJ1-4; 9 bases align to TRBD1. Trimming took 6 bases from V and 7 from J; bases not matched to a gene: 9. Per the germline V gene, CDR1 is KGHSH and CDR2 is LQKENI. This CDR3 comprises 15 residues. This CDR3 reads CASSPLQGAPEKLFF. The CDR3 DNA reads as TGTGCCAGCTCCCCTTTACAGGGGGCGCCTGAAAAACTGTTTTTT.

This rearrangement joins TRBV3-1 (or the pseudogene TRBV3-2) to TRBJ1-5, with D possibly matching TRBD1 (5 bases). The CDR3 covers 20 residues. The V end lost 0 bases, the J end lost 0 bases, and 21 bases lay between the germline ends. Germline assignment: CDR1 LGHDT and CDR2 YNNKEL (reference sequence). The CDR3 loop is CASSQDRGAGGSNSNQPQHF. DNA for the CDR3: TGTGCCAGCAGCCAAGATCGGGGAGCGGGGGGTAGCAATAGCAATCAGCCCCAGCATTTT.

The chain has TRBV5-1 and TRBJ2-1; 10 nucleotides line up with TRBD2. The CDR3 has 16 amino acids. The J segment lost 10 bases and the V segment lost 3 bases, leaving 13 bases of the junction unmatched. The germline CDR1 and CDR2 sequences are SGHRS and YFSETQ. The DNA for the CDR3 is TGCGCCAGCAGCTCCCCTAGCGGGGGACCCCCTACGGAGCAGTTCTTC. It yields the protein CASSSPSGGPPTEQFF. The whole variable domain, remainder taken from reference TRBV5-1 and TRBJ2-1, is KAGVTQTPRYLIKTRGQQVTLSCSPISGHRSVSWYQQTPGQGLQFLFEYFSETQRNKGNFPGRFSGRQFSNSRSEMNVSTLELGDSALYLCASSSPSGGPPTEQFFGPGTRLTVL.

V usage is TRBV14 and J usage is TRBJ2-1; the D gene is possibly TRBD2 (6 bases). V was cut by 7 bases and J by 6 bases, with 13 bases left in between. Germline CDR1 SGHDN, CDR2 FVKESK. The CDR3 consists of 13 residues. Here the CDR3 reads CASNLLGGNEQFF. The CDR3, as DNA: TGTGCCAGCAATCTGTTGGGGGGCAATGAGCAGTTCTTC.

This CDR3 reads CASSVGQSYEQYF. Written as DNA, the CDR3 is TGTGCCAGCAGTGTGGGACAGTCCTACGAGCAGTACTTC. The rearrangement joins TRBV28 to TRBJ2-7; 7 bases agree with TRBD1. This CDR3 region has 13 residues. With V trimmed by 5 bases and J by 1 base, 2 bases remained unmatched. Germline V gene data show CDR1 as MDHEN and CDR2 as SYDVKM.

As for this clone: Compared with germline, one end of the junction differs, possibly owing to a read error. V is TRBV28 and J is TRBJ2-7, with D possibly matching TRBD2 (6 bases). Germline values: CDR1 MDHEN, CDR2 SYDVKM. The CDR3 has 14 residues. CDR3 in amino acids: CASSQMGGIYAQYF. CDR3 coding DNA: TGTGCCAGCAGTCAAATGGGCGGGATATACGCGCAGTACTTC. Combining the CDR3 with reference TRBV28 and TRBJ2-7 gives the whole variable domain DVKVTQSSRYLVKRTGEKVFLECVQDMDHENMFWYRQDPGLGLRLIYFSYDVKMKEKGDIPEGYSVSREKKERFSLILESASTNQTSMYLCASSQMGGIYAQYFGPGTRLTVT.

On this clone: The same CDR3 is also encoded by other DNA sequences in this sample. The chain links TRBV7-8 to TRBJ1-6; a weak D match, TRBD1 (5 bases). The CDR3 has 14 amino acids. V lost 2 bases, J lost 7 bases, and 9 bases lay in between. CDR1 and CDR2 from the germline V gene are SGHVS and FQNEAQ. The CDR3: CASSLSGGNSPLHF. For the CDR3, the DNA is TGTGCCAGCAGCTTATCCGGGGGAAATTCACCCCTCCACTTT.

The chain has TRBV13 and TRBJ1-1, with 7 bases fitting TRBD1. Germline V gene sequence: CDR1 PRHDT, CDR2 FYEKMQ (reference sequence). The V segment lost 6 bases and the J segment 4 bases; nucleotides outside the gene matches: 2. This CDR3 contains 12 residues. The CDR3 nucleotides are TGTGCCAGCAGGAGGGGGCCCACTGAAGCTTTCTTT. Translated: CASRRGPTEAFF.

This clone occurred many times. In DNA form, the CDR3 reads TGTGCCAGCAGTTTGGACAGAAATCAGCCCCAGCATTTT. Encoded protein: CASSLDRNQPQHF. The rearrangement uses TRBV27 and TRBJ1-5, with D possibly matching TRBD1 (6 bases). CDR1 and CDR2 from the germline V gene are MNHEY and SMNVEV (reference sequence). The CDR3 is 13 amino acids. V was clipped by 3 bases and J by 4 bases, with 7 bases between them.

This clone is a singleton in its sample. This chain links TRBV28 with TRBJ2-5, with unresolved D. With 7 bases removed from V and 5 bases from J, the gap between germline ends came to 17 bases. CDR1 MDHEN and CDR2 SYDVKM come from the germline V gene. CDR3 length: 14 residues. This chain's CDR3 is CASIPPRPAETQYF. CDR3 sequence (DNA): TGTGCCAGCATCCCGCCCAGGCCTGCGGAGACCCAGTACTTC.

As DNA, the CDR3 is TGTGCCAGTAGTATAGGAGGACAGGGGGCGTACTATGGCTACACCTTC. Its protein is CASSIGGQGAYYGYTF. The chain carries TRBV19 and TRBJ1-2; 11 bases line up with TRBD1. Germline-derived CDR1 and CDR2 are LNHDA and SQIVND (reference sequence). V was clipped by 1 base and J by 3 bases; unmatched bases: 4. The CDR3 runs to 16 residues. Filled out from reference TRBV19 and TRBJ1-2, the complete variable domain reads DGGITQSPKYLFRKEGQNVTLSCEQNLNHDAMYWYRQDPGQGLRLIYYSQIVNDFQKGDIAEGYSVSREKKESFPLTVTSAQKNPTAFYLCASSIGGQGAYYGYTFGSGTRLTVV.

The rearrangement joins TRBV5-4 to TRBJ2-7; TRBD1 is a possible D gene (6 bases). Germline V gene data show CDR1 as SGHNT and CDR2 as YYREEE (reference sequence). With 1 base removed from V and 5 bases from J, the gap between germline ends came to 13 bases. This CDR3 is 14 amino acids long. The CDR3 here is CASSLTGNRHEQYF. CDR3 coding DNA: TGTGCCAGCAGCTTGACAGGGAACCGCCACGAGCAGTACTTC.

The V and J genes are TRBV5-1 and TRBJ2-3; 13 bases match TRBD2. V was pared by 3 bases and J by 4 bases, with 8 bases of the junction left unmatched. In germline, CDR1 is SGHRS, CDR2 YFSETQ. The CDR3 has 17 amino acids. CDR3 nucleotide sequence: TGCGCCAGCAGCTCCATCCCGGGACTAGCGGGGTCAGATACGCAGTATTTT. As protein: CASSSIPGLAGSDTQYF.

This clone has just a few counts. V usage is TRBV2 and J usage is TRBJ1-1, with D possibly TRBD1 on 5 matching bases. CDR1 is SNHLY and CDR2 is FYNNEI in the germline V gene. V was pared by 7 bases and J by 2 bases, with 14 bases between. The CDR3 runs to 14 residues. The CDR3 sequence is CASTLRTFNTEAFF. The CDR3 coding sequence is TGTGCCAGCACCCTAAGGACATTTAACACTGAAGCTTTCTTT.

J is TRBJ1-1 and V is TRBV5-1, with 8 bases aligning to TRBD1. Trimming cost V 4 bases and J 8 bases; bases outside gene matches: 7. The CDR3 consists of 13 residues. CDR1 is SGHRS and CDR2 is YFSETQ in the germline V gene. The DNA of the CDR3 is TGCGCCAGCAGCGGGACAGGCCGAAAGGAAGCTTTCTTT. It yields the protein CASSGTGRKEAFF.